These 19 T cell receptor beta chains share one sample of origin, sequenced in a study of blood T cell repertoires in COVID-19. Only in-frame clones appear in the TCRdb table, and some are missing; sequencing was by immunoSEQ multiplex PCR. The sample has 250,000 to 300,000 clones; around 87% are singletons. The sequenced material came from peripheral blood. These receptors all stem from a woman in her thirties or forties who had recovered from COVID-19.

The rearrangement joins TRBV15 to TRBJ2-2; D is perhaps TRBD2 (5 bases). V lost 1 base, J lost 5 bases, and 17 bases lay in between. Germline CDR1 is LNHNV and CDR2 is YYDKDF (reference sequence). This CDR3 comprises 17 residues. The CDR3 loop reads CATSRGLRESKTGELFF. The DNA of the CDR3 is TGTGCCACCAGCAGAGGTCTCCGGGAAAGTAAAACCGGGGAGCTGTTTTTT. Variable domain in full (rest from reference TRBV15 and TRBJ2-2): DAMVIQNPRYQVTQFGKPVTLSCSQTLNHNVMYWYQQKSSQAPKLLFHYYDKDFNNEADTPDNFQSRRPNTSFCFLDIRSPGLGDTAMYLCATSRGLRESKTGELFFGEGSRLTVL.

This sequence joins TRBV4-1 and TRBJ2-7, with D perhaps matching TRBD2 (5 bases). The V gene's germline CDR1 is MGHRA and CDR2 YSYEKL. V lost 0 bases and J lost 2, with 11 bases in between. The CDR3 extends over 15 amino acids. The CDR3 is CASSQDVDGAYEQYF. The CDR3 DNA reads as TGCGCCAGCAGCCAAGATGTCGACGGGGCCTACGAGCAGTACTTC.

V is TRBV6-1 and J is TRBJ2-1; TRBD1 aligns across 7 bases. The trim removed 4 bases at V and 0 bases at J, leaving 6 bases unmatched. The length of the CDR3 is 16 residues. Germline V gives CDR1 MNHNS, CDR2 SASEGT. CDR3 DNA: TGTGCCAGCAGTGCAAGGGGGCAGAGCTCCTACAATGAGCAGTTCTTC. Residues: CASSARGQSSYNEQFF.

This chain uses TRBV5-1 with TRBJ1-2, with 7 bases that match TRBD1. The CDR3 extends over 14 amino acids. The ends lost 4 bases at V and 8 bases at J; junction bases unmatched: 11. In germline, CDR1 is SGHRS, CDR2 YFSETQ. CDR3 residues: CASSLQGELSGYTF. The CDR3 coding sequence is TGCGCCAGCAGCCTTCAGGGGGAGTTAAGCGGCTACACCTTC.

The rearrangement joins TRBV18 to TRBJ1-5; D not certain. This CDR3 is 14 amino acids long. Looked up from germline, CDR1 is KGHSH and CDR2 is LQKENI. The ends were cut back, 3 bases at V and 5 bases at J, with 11 bases in the middle. The CDR3 coding sequence is TGTGCCAGCTCACCCCCCGGAGGGTATCAGCCCCAGCATTTT. This translates into CASSPPGGYQPQHF.

This chain connects TRBV5-6 to TRBJ1-1, with D tentatively TRBD1 (6 bases). The CDR3 covers 13 residues. The V gene lost 3 bases and the J gene lost 0 bases, with 6 bases spanning the gap. Germline V lookup: CDR1 SGHDT, CDR2 YYEEEE. The CDR3 here is CASSYRVNTEAFF. The CDR3 nucleotides are TGTGCCAGCAGCTACAGGGTGAACACTGAAGCTTTCTTT. Full variable domain (outside the CDR3, taken from reference TRBV5-6 and TRBJ1-1): DAGVTQSPTHLIKTRGQQVTLRCSPKSGHDTVSWYQQALGQGPQFIFQYYEEEERQRGNFPDRFSGHQFPNYSSELNVNALLLGDSALYLCASSYRVNTEAFFGQGTRLTVV.

The CDR3 DNA is TGTGCCAGCAGCCCCCAAGGCGGGGCATTGGGTGAAAAACTGTTTTTT. Amino acids: CASSPQGGALGEKLFF. The J gene is TRBJ1-4, the V gene TRBV9, with D maybe TRBD1 (5 bases). CDR1 is SGDLS and CDR2 is YYNGEE in the germline V gene. CDR3 length: 16 amino acids. Trimming left V 4 bases short and J 7 bases short, with 20 bases between.

The V and J genes are TRBV2 and TRBJ2-5, with D possibly being TRBD2 (5 bases). The germline V gene has CDR1 SNHLY and CDR2 FYNNEI. The V end was cut by 8 bases, the J end by 3 bases, with 13 bases between. The CDR3 has 13 amino acids. This CDR3 is CASSVGLEETQYF. In DNA, the CDR3 is TGTGCCAGCTCCGTCGGACTTGAAGAGACCCAGTACTTC.

The V call is TRBV19, the J call TRBJ1-6; D is undetermined. Germline CDR1 LNHDA, CDR2 SQIVND (reference sequence). The CDR3 has 14 amino acids. V lost 5 bases to trimming and J lost 9 bases, with 14 bases between them. CDR3: CASSSHGSGSPLHF. CDR3 DNA: TGTGCCAGTAGTTCCCACGGTTCGGGTTCACCCCTCCACTTT.

V is TRBV2 and J is TRBJ2-7; 14 nucleotides match TRBD2. Germline assignment: CDR1 SNHLY and CDR2 FYNNEI. The trim removed 7 bases at V and 2 bases at J, leaving 1 base unmatched. The CDR3 covers 14 residues. This CDR3 is CASKTSGGAYEQYF. The CDR3 DNA follows: TGTGCCAGCAAGACTAGCGGGGGGGCCTACGAGCAGTACTTC.

The J gene is TRBJ1-1, the V gene TRBV2; no clear D gene. Germline V gene data show CDR1 as SNHLY and CDR2 as FYNNEI. This CDR3 comprises 14 residues. Trimming removed 3 bases at V and 3 bases at J, with 11 bases between. The CDR3 DNA reads as TGTGCCAGCAGTGACAGGTCTTCCGACACTGAAGCTTTCTTT. This sequence encodes CASSDRSSDTEAFF.

V usage is TRBV5-1 and J usage is TRBJ2-7; 7 nucleotides line up with TRBD2. Germline lookup yields CDR1 SGHRS and CDR2 YFSETQ. The CDR3 has 15 residues. The V and J ends lost 1 base and 3 bases, in that order; junction bases with no gene match: 7. The CDR3 protein is CASSLLVAGYYEQYF. CDR3 sequence (DNA): TGCGCCAGCAGCTTGTTGGTAGCGGGCTACTACGAGCAGTACTTC.

The chain recombines TRBV9 with TRBJ1-2; a weak D match, TRBD1 (6 bases). Germline assignment: CDR1 SGDLS and CDR2 YYNGEE. CDR3 size: 15 residues. V dropped 4 bases and J dropped 0 bases, with 13 bases sitting between them. The CDR3 nucleotides read TGTGCCAGCAGCCCCGGGGGGCAGCCTAACTATGGCTACACCTTC. Translating gives CASSPGGQPNYGYTF.

This chain joins TRBV7-2 and TRBJ1-1, with D maybe TRBD1 (6 bases). Trimming left V 8 bases short and J 1 base short, with 8 bases between. There are 12 residues in the CDR3. Germline assignment: CDR1 SGHTA and CDR2 FQGNSA. DNA of the CDR3: TGTGCCAGCGGGGGCAGGAACACTGAAGCTTTCTTT. Its translation is CASGGRNTEAFF.

The V and J genes are TRBV10-3 and TRBJ1-1; perhaps TRBD1 as D (6 bases). The V end was cut by 4 bases, the J end by 4 bases, with 13 bases between. This CDR3 has 14 amino acids. Per the germline V gene, CDR1 is ENHRY and CDR2 is SYGVKD. CDR3 nucleotide sequence: TGTGCCATCAGTGTGGGGGGGCGCGCCACTGAAGCTTTCTTT. Residues: CAISVGGRATEAFF.

This rearrangement joins TRBV19 to TRBJ2-5; 8 positions match TRBD1. J gave up 7 bases and V 7 bases, and 11 bases lay outside the gene matches. The germline V gene has CDR1 LNHDA and CDR2 SQIVND (reference sequence). This CDR3 is built from 14 residues. The CDR3: CASNKPGQEGTQYF. As DNA, the CDR3 is TGTGCCAGTAACAAACCGGGACAGGAGGGGACCCAGTACTTC. The full variable domain, in which reference TRBV19 and TRBJ2-5 provide the parts outside the CDR3, is DGGITQSPKYLFRKEGQNVTLSCEQNLNHDAMYWYRQDPGQGLRLIYYSQIVNDFQKGDIAEGYSVSREKKESFPLTVTSAQKNPTAFYLCASNKPGQEGTQYFGPGTRLLVL.

The chain carries TRBV19 and TRBJ2-7; possible D gene TRBD1, 6 bases. The CDR3 consists of 15 residues. V lost 3 bases to trimming and J lost 3 bases, with 15 bases between them. In germline, CDR1 is LNHDA, CDR2 SQIVND (reference sequence). This chain's CDR3 is CASSIFARQDYEQYF. For the CDR3, the DNA is TGTGCCAGTAGTATTTTTGCTCGACAGGACTACGAGCAGTACTTC.

The chain links TRBV7-2 to TRBJ1-6; D remains ambiguous. The germline CDR1 and CDR2 sequences are SGHTA and FQGNSA. The CDR3 extends over 16 amino acids. Trimming removed 0 bases from V and 5 bases from J, with 11 bases in between. The CDR3 bases are TGTGCCAGCAGCTTAGCGGCGGGTTGGGATAATTCACCCCTCCACTTT. This gives the protein CASSLAAGWDNSPLHF.

The chain carries TRBV5-4 and TRBJ1-2; TRBD1 might be the D (6 bases). Per the germline V gene, CDR1 is SGHNT and CDR2 is YYREEE (reference sequence). V was cut by 3 bases and J by 1 base, with 7 bases left in between. CDR3 length: 13 residues. Here the CDR3 reads CASSWTDNYGYTF. The CDR3 DNA is TGTGCCAGCAGCTGGACAGATAACTATGGCTACACCTTC.